A single sample gave rise to the 13 T cell receptor beta chains below, sequenced in a study of T cell clones after liver transplantation. Some clones are missing from TCRdb's copy, which holds only in-frame ones; the method was immunoSEQ multiplex PCR. The sample lists 6,000 to 6,500 clones, 79% occurring once. Specimen: CD8+ T cells from blood, collected 24 months after liver transplant. These receptors all come from a human patient who received a liver transplant. Some T cells may have come from the graft donor.

V gene TRBV25-1 combines with J gene TRBJ1-2, with TRBD1 as a possible D gene (6 bases). V was pared by 8 bases and J by 4 bases, with 14 bases between. Germline CDR1 and CDR2: MGHDK and SYGVNS. There are 13 residues in the CDR3. CDR3 bases: TGTGCCAGCGAGGACAGAGGGGGCTATGGCTACACCTTC. This codes for CASEDRGGYGYTF.

The chain links TRBV9 to TRBJ2-3, with 9 bases aligning to TRBD2. Trimming took 4 bases from V and 4 from J; bases not matched to a gene: 19. Germline loops: CDR1 SGDLS, CDR2 YYNGEE. The CDR3 covers 19 residues. This CDR3 is CASSPRLSSGKGGADTQYF. The CDR3 nucleotides read TGTGCCAGCAGCCCCCGTTTGTCTAGCGGGAAGGGCGGGGCAGATACGCAGTATTTT.

The gene calls are TRBV18 and TRBJ2-1; 12 bases line up with TRBD2. With 4 bases clipped from V and 8 bases from J, the junction kept 15 bases outside the gene matches. CDR3 size: 18 residues. Germline CDR1 KGHSH, CDR2 LQKENI. The CDR3 spells CASSLWTSGNGNEYEQFF. In DNA, the CDR3 is TGTGCCAGCTCACTATGGACTAGCGGGAACGGTAATGAGTATGAGCAGTTCTTC.

V is TRBV4-1 and J is TRBJ2-5, with D perhaps TRBD2 (6 bases). The better agreement between TRBJ2-7 and the DNA end casts doubt on the J call. Germline V lookup: CDR1 MGHRA, CDR2 YSYEKL. The CDR3 spans 16 residues. The CDR3 here is CASSQRDVGSSYEQYF. CDR3 coding DNA: TGCGCCAGCAGCCAAAGGGATGTCGGGAGCTCCTACGAGCAGTACTTC.

In its sample, this clone was seen once. This chain connects TRBV19 to TRBJ2-1, with D possibly being TRBD1 (5 bases). Germline CDR1 is LNHDA and CDR2 is SQIVND (reference sequence). Trimming pared 6 bases from V and 5 bases from J, leaving 8 bases between. The CDR3 length is 12 residues. CDR3 loop: CASSEQDNEQFF. CDR3 DNA sequence: TGTGCCAGTAGCGAACAGGACAATGAGCAGTTCTTC.

This clone was seen a few times. The CDR3 nucleotides read TGTGCCAGCAGTTCATACGGGGCGGCAGATACGCAGTATTTT. Protein: CASSSYGAADTQYF. The rearrangement joins TRBV27 to TRBJ2-3; the D call may be TRBD1 or TRBD2 (5 bases each). The germline V and J ends were trimmed by 4 bases and 4 bases, with 12 bases remaining between them. The V gene's germline CDR1 is MNHEY and CDR2 SMNVEV (reference sequence). The CDR3 totals 14 residues.

This clone was counted a few times. This sequence joins TRBV28 and TRBJ1-5, with a tentative D call TRBD1 (5 bases). The CDR3 extends over 17 amino acids. Germline CDR1 MDHEN, CDR2 SYDVKM. Trimming took off 8 bases at V and 0 bases at J, with 20 bases between the two ends. The CDR3 protein is CASANLRAGISNQPQHF. The CDR3 coding sequence is TGTGCCAGCGCTAATTTGCGAGCAGGGATTAGCAATCAGCCCCAGCATTTT.

The rearrangement joins TRBV9 to TRBJ2-1; perhaps TRBD2 as D (6 bases). Trimming stripped 4 bases from V and 8 bases from J, with 16 bases between. The CDR3 covers 14 residues. The V gene's germline CDR1 is SGDLS and CDR2 YYNGEE. The CDR3 protein is CASSLWGTGDEQFF. CDR3 coding DNA: TGTGCCAGCAGCCTTTGGGGGACTGGCGATGAGCAGTTCTTC.

The CDR3 DNA is TGTGCCAGCAGCCCACTAGCGGGAGTACGCGAGCAGTACTTC. It encodes CASSPLAGVREQYF. The chain is built from TRBV6-6 and TRBJ2-7, with TRBD2 matching 11 bases. V shed 6 bases and J 6 bases; nucleotides not matched to a gene: 7. The CDR3 consists of 14 residues. CDR1 and CDR2 from the germline V gene are MNHNY and SVGAGI (reference sequence).

The chain has TRBV19 and TRBJ1-2, with 7 bases aligning to TRBD1. The CDR3 totals 14 residues. V shed 4 bases and J 2 bases; nucleotides not matched to a gene: 4. Germline CDR1 and CDR2: LNHDA and SQIVND (reference sequence). DNA of the CDR3: TGTGCCAGTAGTACACAGGGGATCAACTATGGCTACACCTTC. The encoded protein is CASSTQGINYGYTF.

This clone appeared once. The chain joins TRBV7-7 to TRBJ2-5, with D perhaps TRBD2 (5 bases). V lost 5 bases and J lost 4, with 11 bases in between. In germline, CDR1 is SSHAT, CDR2 FNYEAQ (reference sequence). This CDR3 is built from 13 residues. The CDR3 loop is CASSAEGRETQYF. DNA for the CDR3: TGTGCCAGCAGCGCGGAAGGGAGAGAGACCCAGTACTTC.

This rearrangement joins TRBV7-7 to TRBJ2-3; D ambiguous. The CDR3 length is 14 residues. CDR1 is SSHAT, CDR2 FNYEAQ, per germline (reference sequence). The V and J ends lost 1 base and 2 bases respectively, with 7 bases between them. The DNA for the CDR3 is TGTGCCAGCAGCTTAGTTGGAGACACAGATACGCAGTATTTT. This codes for CASSLVGDTDTQYF.

The chain carries TRBV15 and TRBJ1-2; 9 positions agree with TRBD1. CDR1 is LNHNV, CDR2 YYDKDF, per germline (reference sequence). The junction had 5 bases not matched to a gene; V was cut back by 3 bases and J by 3 bases. This CDR3 spans 15 amino acids. CDR3 protein: CATSSTGTGYYGYTF. CDR3 sequence (DNA): TGTGCCACCAGCAGTACCGGGACAGGGTACTATGGCTACACCTTC.